These T cell receptor beta chains were read from a single sample in a study of blood T cell repertoires in COVID-19. Only in-frame clones appear in the TCRdb table, and some are missing; sequencing was by immunoSEQ multiplex PCR. The sample contains around 340,000 clones, approximately 89% of which appear only once. Sequenced input: peripheral blood. The receptors derive from an older woman with COVID-19, enrolled during active disease. The CDR3 runs from the conserved cysteine through the conserved F or W. A D gene is named only where the DNA matches it firmly. Only part of the rows carry a size: once, few, many, or a class if the clone is expanded.

J gene	clone size	D gene	V gene	CDR3 protein	CDR3 DNA
TRBJ2-4	-	TRBD1	TRBV7-9	CASSHWDRESKNIQYF	TGTGCCAGCAGTCATTGGGACAGGGAGAGCAAAAACATTCAGTACTTC
TRBJ1-2	-	-	TRBV24-1	CATSDWSGSYGYTF	TGTGCCACCAGTGATTGGTCCGGGTCGTATGGCTACACCTTC
TRBJ2-2	-	TRBD2	TRBV9	CASSPRLAGGSDTGELFF	TGTGCCAGCAGCCCTCGACTAGCGGGGGGATCGGACACCGGGGAGCTGTTTTTT
TRBJ2-5	-	TRBD2	TRBV5-1	CASSLAAASGQETQYF	TGCGCCAGCAGCTTGGCCGCCGCTAGCGGGCAAGAGACCCAGTACTTC
TRBJ2-1	-	-	TRBV6-5	CASGETDSSYNEQFF	TGTGCCAGCGGGGAGACGGATAGCTCCTACAATGAGCAGTTCTTC
TRBJ2-3	-	-	TRBV5-1	CASSLNSGGGRTDTQYF	TGCGCCAGCAGCTTGAATTCTGGCGGGGGCAGGACAGATACGCAGTATTTT
TRBJ2-4	-	TRBD1	TRBV15	CATSRHDRGQNIQYF	TGTGCCACCAGCAGACACGACAGGGGGCAAAACATTCAGTACTTC
TRBJ2-3	-	TRBD1	TRBV11-3	CASSLRQGTFHTDTQYF	TGTGCCAGCAGCCTAAGACAGGGGACATTCCACACAGATACGCAGTATTTT
TRBJ2-5	-	TRBD2	TRBV27	CASSKLAGDSQYF	TGTGCCAGCAGCAAACTAGCGGGGGACTCCCAGTACTTC
TRBJ1-4	-	TRBD1	TRBV29-1	CSVDLGTGRTRDEKLFF	TGCAGCGTCGATTTAGGGACAGGGAGAACGCGGGATGAAAAACTGTTTTTT
TRBJ2-1	-	-	TRBV7-8	CASSFPGGASYNEQFF	TGTGCCAGCAGCTTTCCTGGGGGGGCTTCCTACAATGAGCAGTTCTTC
TRBJ1-4	-	TRBD1	TRBV7-9	CASSFGGGNEKLFF	TGTGCCAGCAGCTTTGGAGGGGGCAACGAAAAACTGTTTTTT
TRBJ1-5	few	TRBD1	TRBV2	CASSTGVSNQPQHF	TGTGCCAGCAGTACAGGGGTTTCCAATCAGCCCCAGCATTTT
TRBJ2-1	-	TRBD1	TRBV4-2	CASSQDQGTGNEQFF	TGTGCCAGCAGCCAAGATCAAGGGACAGGAAATGAGCAGTTCTTC
TRBJ2-3	-	TRBD1	TRBV11-3	CASSLRGSDTQYF	TGTGCCAGCAGCCTCAGGGGGTCAGATACGCAGTATTTT
TRBJ1-1	-	-	TRBV5-1	CASSLGWGAEAFF	TGCGCCAGCAGCTTGGGGTGGGGGGCTGAAGCTTTCTTT
TRBJ1-1	-	-	TRBV12-3/TRBV12-4	CASSFEGDEAFF	TGTGCCAGCAGTTTTGAGGGGGATGAAGCTTTCTTT
TRBJ1-2	-	TRBD1	TRBV6-5	CASSYRRTGGSYGYTF	TGTGCCAGCAGTTACCGTCGGACAGGTGGGAGCTATGGCTACACCTTC
TRBJ2-7	-	TRBD1	TRBV5-1	CASSRDPVSGQGGDEQYF	TGCGCCAGCAGCCGTGACCCCGTTTCGGGACAGGGTGGCGACGAGCAGTACTTC
TRBJ1-1	-	-	TRBV18	CASSPRQGTNTEAFF	TGTGCCAGCTCACCACGGCAGGGAACGAACACTGAAGCTTTCTTT
TRBJ1-2	-	-	TRBV9	CASAGEEQIYVNGYTF	TGTGCCAGCGCCGGCGAAGAACAGATCTACGTTAATGGCTACACCTTC
TRBJ1-1	-	-	TRBV18	CASSPSGSGTEAFF	TGTGCCAGCTCACCCTCAGGGTCGGGCACTGAAGCTTTCTTT
TRBJ1-1	many	TRBD1	TRBV7-9	CASSIGTGNTEAFF	TGTGCCAGCAGCATCGGGACAGGAAACACTGAAGCTTTCTTT
TRBJ1-5	-	-	TRBV7-9	CASSLWGEGQPQHF	TGTGCCAGCAGCTTATGGGGAGAAGGGCAGCCCCAGCATTTT
TRBJ2-5	once	-	TRBV6-8	CASSPDRDSQETQYF	TGTGCCAGCAGCCCCGACAGGGACTCCCAAGAGACCCAGTACTTC
TRBJ1-4	once	-	TRBV19	CASSILRNEKLFF	TGTGCCAGTAGTATCCTTCGTAATGAAAAACTGTTTTTT
TRBJ1-1	-	-	TRBV6-1	CASSEEPGKGEAFF	TGTGCCAGCAGTGAAGAACCAGGGAAGGGTGAAGCTTTCTTT
TRBJ1-5	-	-	TRBV6-1	CASSANRVVSNQPQHF	TGTGCCAGCAGTGCCAACAGGGTTGTAAGCAATCAGCCCCAGCATTTT
TRBJ1-6	-	TRBD1	TRBV25-1	CASSNTGTGFTPLHF	TGTGCCAGCAGCAATACCGGGACAGGGTTCACACCCCTCCACTTT
TRBJ1-1	-	-	TRBV6-5	CASSLTGPTEAFF	TGTGCCAGCAGCCTTACAGGTCCCACTGAAGCTTTCTTT
TRBJ1-1	-	-	TRBV6-1	CASSEGVDTEAFF	TGTGCCAGCAGTGAGGGAGTGGACACTGAAGCTTTCTTT
TRBJ1-2	-	-	TRBV29-1	CSVEDTGTHGYTF	TGCAGCGTTGAAGATACCGGGACTCATGGCTACACCTTC
TRBJ2-1	-	TRBD2	TRBV28	CASTSGGASSYNEQFF	TGTGCCAGCACTAGCGGGGGCGCGTCCTCCTACAATGAGCAGTTCTTC
TRBJ2-5	-	TRBD1	TRBV27	CASSQTTSGQGDWGETQYF	TGTGCCAGCAGTCAAACAACGTCGGGACAGGGGGATTGGGGGGAGACCCAGTACTTC
TRBJ1-3	few	TRBD1	TRBV27	CASSSQGAGNTIYF	TGTGCCAGCAGTTCACAGGGGGCTGGAAACACCATATATTTT
TRBJ2-7	few	-	TRBV6-5	CASRGSSSYEQYF	TGTGCCAGCCGGGGTTCCAGCTCCTACGAGCAGTACTTC
TRBJ2-5	-	TRBD1	TRBV5-4	CASSPGQAQETQYF	TGTGCCAGCAGCCCGGGACAGGCCCAAGAGACCCAGTACTTC